This T cell receptor beta chain was sequenced for a study of cytomegalovirus exposure and HLA in healthy donors. Study-wide findings and caveats: The study designated roughly 150 TCR beta chains cytomegalovirus-associated. TCR beta sequences reportedly predicted most subjects' HLA-A and HLA-B alleles accurately. Links to common viral pathogens appeared, in a later analysis, for several of the most significant clusters.

A word on this clone: Its target is unknown.

The PCR ran on 60 Vbeta and 13 Jbeta primers. Here immunoSEQ multiplex PCR was the method, and the copy in TCRdb shows in-frame clones only, minus some. The sample includes some 42,000 clones, 40% to 60% of them seen just once. The CDR3 totals 14 residues. Trimming cost V 2 bases and J 6 bases, with 11 bases left between them. The V gene's germline CDR1 is MNHNS and CDR2 SASEGT. Sequencing input: PBMCs. This sequence originates from a human donor in good health. The chain links TRBV6-1 to TRBJ1-5; TRBD1 might be the D (6 bases). The CDR3: CASSEWGGSQPQHF. The DNA of the CDR3 is TGTGCCAGCAGTGAATGGGGGGGCAGTCAGCCCCAGCATTTT.